This T cell receptor (beta chain) was documented in a study of T cell responses to AZD1222 COVID-19 vaccine. Study as a whole: Analyses pooled second doses at about 4 or about 12 weeks.

Data came from immunoSEQ multiplex PCR; TCRdb stores just in-frame clones and leaves some out. The sample lists approximately 180,000 clones; about 90% were seen once. This CDR3 has 12 residues. Germline V CDR1 and CDR2: MNHEY, SVGAGI. Trimming cost V 10 bases and J 0 bases, with 9 bases left between them. Note on this clone: Its antigen is unidentified.

Study-wide points: Donor demographics were predominantly white British with a female majority; clonal diversity may be underestimated. Samples come after the peak T cell response, not at day 14. Vaccine-associated CD4 TCRs ranged over spike, dominating at 160-218 and 743-854.

The starting material was peripheral blood, obtained on day 0 of AZD1222 vaccination. The origin of this receptor is an adult in good health. J is TRBJ1-1 and V is TRBV6-5; weak D call: TRBD1 (5 bases). The CDR3 protein is CATGTLNTEAFF. Here the CDR3 DNA reads TGTGCCACGGGGACCCTGAACACTGAAGCTTTCTTT.